A selection of T cell receptor beta chains follows, all from one sample in a study of T cells after yellow fever vaccination. Using its own MiXCR run on the 5' RACE reads, TCRdb lists one record per CDR3 protein. This sample has 120,000 or so distinct CDR3 sequences, with 7.2% found just once. Material: CD4+ T cells sorted from PBMCs, obtained roughly 45 days after the first yellow fever vaccination. The receptors shown here come from a man aged 18 to 30 who received the YFV17D yellow fever vaccine. Both conserved end residues are part of each CDR3. The D gene is left open where the match is weak. Clone size, where shown, is once, few, many, or a class for clones that have expanded.

TRBV20-1	TRBJ2-3	NA	many	CSATGPLLIDTQYF	TGCAGTGCTACGGGACCCTTGCTGATAGATACGCAGTATTTT
TRBV11-1	TRBJ2-2	TRBD2	many	CASSLLRGANTNPGELFF	TGTGCCAGCAGCTTATTGCGGGGGGCGAACACTAACCCCGGGGAGCTGTTTTTT
TRBV27	TRBJ1-5	NA	many	CASSFVRNQPQHF	TGTGCCAGCAGTTTTGTGAGGAATCAGCCCCAGCATTTT
TRBV7-2	TRBJ2-3	TRBD2	NA	CASSLAGTSGGTDTQYF	TGTGCCAGCAGCTTAGCGGGGACTAGCGGGGGCACAGATACGCAGTATTTT
TRBV3-1	TRBJ2-3	NA	many	CASSPVSGVTDTQYF	TGTGCCAGCAGCCCCGTGTCGGGGGTCACAGATACGCAGTATTTT
TRBV11-2	TRBJ1-3	NA	many	CASSSLSGASGNTIYF	TGTGCCAGCAGCTCTCTCTCAGGGGCTTCTGGAAACACCATATATTTT
TRBV19	TRBJ1-2	TRBD1	few	CASSRGQREGYTF	TGTGCCAGTAGTAGGGGACAGAGAGAAGGCTACACCTTC
TRBV12-3/TRBV12-4	TRBJ2-7	NA	many	CASSFGGDSYEQYF	TGTGCCAGCAGTTTCGGGGGCGACTCCTACGAGCAGTACTTC
TRBV5-1	TRBJ1-1	NA	many	CASSLAGSRENTEAFF	TGCGCCAGCAGCTTGGCCGGCAGTCGAGAGAACACTGAAGCTTTCTTT
TRBV20-1	TRBJ2-5	NA	many	CSASRSLRETQYF	TGCAGTGCTTCCCGCTCCTTGCGAGAGACCCAGTACTTC
TRBV12-3/TRBV12-4	TRBJ2-5	TRBD1	many	CATAYGQGQETQYF	TGTGCCACCGCCTACGGACAGGGTCAAGAGACCCAGTACTTC
TRBV20-1	TRBJ2-1	TRBD1	NA	CSARGAEGQAYNEQFF	TGCAGTGCTAGAGGGGCGGAAGGACAGGCCTACAATGAGCAGTTCTTC
TRBV5-1	TRBJ1-2	NA	many	CASSLQGSHGYTF	TGCGCCAGCAGCTTGCAGGGTAGCCATGGCTACACCTTC
TRBV5-1	TRBJ2-1	TRBD1	many	CASSFRTGLMNEQFF	TGCGCCAGCAGCTTTCGGACAGGGCTAATGAATGAGCAGTTCTTC
TRBV24-1	TRBJ1-2	NA	many	CATSDHDGAYGYTF	TGTGCCACCAGTGATCACGACGGGGCGTATGGCTACACCTTC
TRBV19	TRBJ1-2	NA	many	CASRDGTGTDYGYTF	TGTGCCAGTAGAGACGGTACAGGGACCGACTATGGCTACACCTTC
TRBV5-5	TRBJ2-2	NA	many	CASTLPGVPSGELFF	TGTGCCAGCACCCTTCCCGGGGTGCCGAGCGGGGAGCTGTTTTTT